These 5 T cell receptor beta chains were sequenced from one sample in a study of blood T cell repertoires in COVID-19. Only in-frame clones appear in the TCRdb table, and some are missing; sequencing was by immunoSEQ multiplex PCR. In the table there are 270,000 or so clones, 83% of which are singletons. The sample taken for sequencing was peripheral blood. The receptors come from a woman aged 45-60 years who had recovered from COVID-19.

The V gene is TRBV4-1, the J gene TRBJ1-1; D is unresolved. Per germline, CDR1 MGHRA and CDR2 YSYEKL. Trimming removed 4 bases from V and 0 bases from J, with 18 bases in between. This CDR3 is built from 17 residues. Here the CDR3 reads CASSLYPGREMNTEAFF. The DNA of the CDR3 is TGCGCCAGCAGCCTTTACCCCGGTAGAGAGATGAACACTGAAGCTTTCTTT.

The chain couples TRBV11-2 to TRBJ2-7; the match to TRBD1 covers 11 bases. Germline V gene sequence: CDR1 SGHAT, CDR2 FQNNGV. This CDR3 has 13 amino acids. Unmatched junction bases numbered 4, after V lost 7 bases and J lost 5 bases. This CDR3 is CASNRDRGNEQYF. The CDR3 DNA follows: TGTGCCAGCAACCGGGACAGGGGGAACGAGCAGTACTTC. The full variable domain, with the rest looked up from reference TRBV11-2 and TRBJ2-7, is EAGVAQSPRYKIIEKRQSVAFWCNPISGHATLYWYQQILGQGPKLLIQFQNNGVVDDSQLPKDRFSAERLKGVDSTLKIQPAKLEDSAVYLCASNRDRGNEQYFGPGTRLTVT.

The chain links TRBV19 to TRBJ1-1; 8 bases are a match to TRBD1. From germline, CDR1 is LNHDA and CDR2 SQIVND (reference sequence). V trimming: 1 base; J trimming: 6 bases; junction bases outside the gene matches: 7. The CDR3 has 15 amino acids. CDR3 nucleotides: TGTGCCAGTAGTATAGGTGGCAGGGGGCAAGCTGAAGCTTTCTTT. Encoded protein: CASSIGGRGQAEAFF.

The CDR3, as DNA: TGTGCCTGGAGTACGGGACTAGCGGGGGGGCTAGAGACCCAGTACTTC. Amino acid sequence: CAWSTGLAGGLETQYF. V usage is TRBV30 and J usage is TRBJ2-5, with TRBD2 matching 16 bases. The length of the CDR3 is 16 residues. V shed 2 bases, J shed 4 bases, and the junction held 4 bases outside the gene matches. Germline V lookup: CDR1 GTSNPN, CDR2 SVGIG (reference sequence). The full variable domain, in which reference TRBV30 and TRBJ2-5 provide the parts outside the CDR3, is SQTIHQWPATLVQPVGSPLSLECTVEGTSNPNLYWYRQAAGRGLQLLFYSVGIGQISSEVPQNLSASRPQDRQFILSSKKLLLSDSGFYLCAWSTGLAGGLETQYFGPGTRLLVL.

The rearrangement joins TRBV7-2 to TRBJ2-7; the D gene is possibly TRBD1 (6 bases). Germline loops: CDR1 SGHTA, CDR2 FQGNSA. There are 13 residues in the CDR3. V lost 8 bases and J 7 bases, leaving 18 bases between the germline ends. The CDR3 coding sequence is TGTGCCAGCCACCGGGACACCGGCTGGGAGCAGTACTTC. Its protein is CASHRDTGWEQYF.